One and the same sample provided the 16 T cell receptor beta chains below, sequenced in a study of breast tumors, draining lymph nodes, adjacent tissues. Breast cancer patients provided tissue from their axillary draining lymph nodes. Each CDR3 protein is one row after TCRdb ran MiXCR on the multiplex PCR reads. The sample consists of 250,000 or so distinct CDR3 sequences, more than 30% of them appearing once. Sequencing used axillary lymph node tissue. These receptor sequences come from a female donor with breast cancer. Some clones in this sample may be carry-over from other donors' samples.

This clonotype was detected only once. This chain links TRBV19 with TRBJ2-5; no clear D. Germline values: CDR1 LNHDA, CDR2 SQIVND (reference sequence). Trimming removed 7 bases at V and 9 bases at J, with 3 bases between. This CDR3 region has 8 residues. The CDR3 loop is CASKAQYF. For the CDR3, the DNA is TGTGCCAGTAAGGCCCAGTACTTC.

With respect to this clonotype: Possible read error: a much larger clone is one base away. The V call is TRBV6-6, the J call TRBJ2-1, with TRBD2 matching 10 bases. J gave up 6 bases and V 6 bases, and 11 bases lay outside the gene matches. Per the germline V gene, CDR1 is MNHNY and CDR2 is SVGAGI (reference sequence). The CDR3 spans 16 residues. CDR3 coding DNA: TGTGCCAGCAGCCTCATGACTAGCGGGCTAAGCAATGAGCAGTTCTTC. Its protein is CASSLMTSGLSNEQFF.

This clonotype was seen only a few times. This clone may be a read error of a much larger clone one base away. The chain is built from TRBV11-2 and TRBJ2-5; TRBD2 matches at 9 bases. Unmatched junction bases numbered 13, after V lost 1 base and J lost 4 bases. Germline values: CDR1 SGHAT, CDR2 FQNNGV. The CDR3 loop spans 18 amino acids. DNA for the CDR3: TGTGCCAGCAGCTTAGGGCTGGATTCGACTAGCGGTCGAGAGACCCAGTACTTC. It encodes CASSLGLDSTSGRETQYF.

V usage is TRBV20-1 and J usage is TRBJ2-5, with D possibly being TRBD1 (6 bases). The germline V gene has CDR1 DFQATT and CDR2 SNEGSKA (reference sequence). The CDR3 totals 15 residues. The V end lost 4 bases, the J end lost 9 bases, and 24 bases lay between the germline ends. CDR3 in amino acids: CSAISGQPTHQPQYF. The DNA for the CDR3 is TGCAGTGCTATCTCAGGACAGCCCACCCATCAGCCCCAGTACTTC.

This clonotype was observed many times. The chain has TRBV20-1 and TRBJ2-7; D possibly corresponds to TRBD2 (5 bases). Trimming removed 7 bases from V and 6 bases from J, with 16 bases in between. The CDR3 contains 12 residues. From germline, CDR1 is DFQATT and CDR2 SNEGSKA (reference sequence). The CDR3 coding sequence is TGCAGTGGCGAGGGTTTTAGTAGCGAGCAGTACTTC. This gives the protein CSGEGFSSEQYF.

Comment on this clonotype: This may stem from a read error, because a much larger clone lies one nucleotide away. The chain joins TRBV9 to TRBJ2-5; 7 bases map to TRBD2. Trimming cost V 7 bases and J 4 bases; bases outside gene matches: 13. CDR3 length equals 15 residues. Germline CDR1 reads SGDLS; CDR2 reads YYNGEE. CDR3 sequence reads: CASSASGTNGETQYF. CDR3 DNA: TGTGCCAGCTCGGCCTCCGGGACTAACGGAGAGACCCAGTACTTC.

This clonotype was picked up a small number of times. A much larger clone differs from this one at a single base, so this may be a read error. The J gene is TRBJ1-5, the V gene TRBV20-1; no definite D call. CDR1 and CDR2 from the germline V gene are DFQATT and SNEGSKA (reference sequence). There are 15 residues in the CDR3. Trimming took 0 bases from V and 6 from J, leaving 15 bases between them. For the CDR3, the DNA is TGCAGTGCTAGAGATTTAGAGGGTATCACTCAGCCCCAGCATTTT. This encodes CSARDLEGITQPQHF.

In this sample, this clonotype turned up many times. This chain connects TRBV12-3 or TRBV12-4 to TRBJ2-1; no reliable D call. The CDR3 is 13 residues long. The V end was cut by 8 bases, the J end by 7 bases, with 15 bases between. Here the CDR3 DNA reads TGTGCCAGCCACCCCTCCCCTAGTAATGAGCAGTTCTTC. Translating gives CASHPSPSNEQFF.

This clonotype has ten or more counts. The chain employs TRBV11-2 and TRBJ1-3; D is ambiguous. This CDR3 has 14 amino acids. The germline gives CDR1 SGHAT, CDR2 FQNNGV. Trimming took off 2 bases at V and 5 bases at J, with 10 bases between the two ends. In DNA form, the CDR3 reads TGTGCCAGCAGCTTATCGGGTCGTCGAAACACCATATATTTT. Its protein is CASSLSGRRNTIYF.

The gene calls are TRBV24-1 and TRBJ1-2; tentative D call: TRBD1 (5 bases). Germline lookup yields CDR1 KGHDR and CDR2 SFDVKD. V was cut by 5 bases and J by 5 bases, with 23 bases left in between. CDR3 length equals 17 residues. The CDR3: CATSARLAGPNTYGYTF. CDR3 DNA sequence: TGTGCCACCAGTGCCAGGCTAGCGGGACCGAACACGTATGGCTACACCTTC.

This clonotype has just a few counts. At one boundary the junction diverges from the germline segment, which might be a read error. J is TRBJ2-2 and V is TRBV7-7, with 8 bases identical to TRBD1. From germline, CDR1 is SSHAT and CDR2 FNYEAQ (reference sequence). CDR3 length: 14 residues. Written as DNA, the CDR3 is TGTGCTAGCAGCTTAGCCAGGGGGCGCGGGGAGCTGTCTTTT. It yields the protein CASSLARGRGELSF.

This clonotype was detected ten times or more. CDR3 DNA: TGTGCCATCAGTCGACTAGCGGCAACCACCGGGGAGCTGTTTTTT. It encodes CAISRLAATTGELFF. V usage is TRBV10-3 and J usage is TRBJ2-2; TRBD2 matches 9 bases. J was trimmed by 4 bases and V by 5 bases; bases with no gene match: 5. The CDR3 runs 15 residues. CDR1 and CDR2 from the germline V gene are ENHRY and SYGVKD.

This clonotype was recorded at least ten times. The chain recombines TRBV4-2 with TRBJ2-1; TRBD1 aligns across 11 bases. The CDR3 loop spans 16 amino acids. V dropped 0 bases and J dropped 9; count of bases not matched to a gene: 7. CDR1 and CDR2 (germline): LGHNA, YNFKEQ. CDR3 nucleotide sequence: TGTGCCAGCAGCCAAGAGACAGGGGGACAGGGGGGTGAGCAGTTCTTC. Its protein is CASSQETGGQGGEQFF.

Regarding this clonotype: A much larger clone differs by one base, so this may be a read error. The V gene is TRBV6-5, the J gene TRBJ1-3, with unresolved D. The V gene's germline CDR1 is MNHEY and CDR2 SVGAGI. This CDR3 spans 13 amino acids. In DNA form, the CDR3 reads TGTGCCAGCAAACCACAGCCTGGAAACACCATACATTTT. Residues: CASKPQPGNTIHF.

Note on this clonotype: The DNA is left out, because the CDR3 cannot be placed on it with certainty; the CDR3 is given as TCRdb lists it. The V call is TRBV3-1, the J call TRBJ1-2; the table's D call, TRBD1, has no DNA check behind it. Germline-derived CDR1 and CDR2 are LGHDT and YNNKEL (reference sequence). The CDR3 contains 19 residues when both ends are counted. The CDR3 is CACSVEGPGQGFLDYGYTF.

This clonotype was counted ten times or more. The gene calls are TRBV19 and TRBJ2-1, with a weak D call TRBD2 (6 bases). CDR1 is LNHDA and CDR2 is SQIVND in the germline V gene (reference sequence). Trimming took 2 bases from V and 4 from J, leaving 9 bases between them. There are 14 residues in the CDR3. The CDR3, as DNA: TGTGCCAGTAGTATATCGGCGGGGTACAATGAGCAGTTCTTC. This codes for CASSISAGYNEQFF.